Each of the 15 T cell receptor beta chains below was sequenced from the same sample in a study of Ad26.COV2.S vaccination and SARS-CoV-2 variants. Treatment here: 19 received Ad26.COV2.S at low or high dose, single or two shots; 5 received placebo; per-sample allocation not given. All samples were drawn on day 63, counting from the first vaccine or placebo injection. Some clones are missing from TCRdb's copy, which holds only in-frame ones; the method was immunoSEQ multiplex PCR. The data show hundreds of thousands of clones, with around 83% seen just once and 3% to 4% held by the top ten. Sequencing used peripheral blood, obtained in a trial of Ad26.COV2.S vaccine versus placebo. The receptor source for this set is a person between 18 and 59 years old who received the Ad26.COV2.S COVID-19 vaccine or a placebo.

This clone turned up a few times. This sequence joins TRBV30 and TRBJ1-2; the D is unclear. The length of the CDR3 is 13 residues. The V gene lost 5 bases and the J gene lost 8 bases, with 18 bases spanning the gap. CDR1 is GTSNPN, CDR2 SVGIG, per germline (reference sequence). The CDR3 bases are TGTGCCTGGTACCATCCTACTATCGCCGGCTACACCTTC. It translates to CAWYHPTIAGYTF.

J is TRBJ2-7 and V is TRBV6-2 or TRBV6-3; TRBD2 is a possible D gene (5 bases). There are 17 residues in the CDR3. V lost 3 bases and J 4 bases, leaving 22 bases between the germline ends. CDR1 and CDR2 from the germline V gene are MNHEY and SVGEGT. This chain's CDR3 is CASSYDIRRPLHYEQYF. The CDR3 coding sequence is TGTGCCAGCAGTTATGACATCAGGAGGCCCCTCCATTACGAGCAGTACTTC.

This clone was picked up one time. This chain connects TRBV6-1 to TRBJ2-3, with D possibly called TRBD1 or TRBD2 (7 bases each). Germline CDR1 MNHNS, CDR2 SASEGT. V shed 1 base and J shed 3 bases, with 14 bases lying between them. The CDR3 is 16 residues long. The CDR3 protein is CASSEDSGGGTDTQYF. The CDR3 bases are TGTGCCAGCAGTGAAGATTCAGGGGGGGGTACAGATACGCAGTATTTT.

This clone appeared once. The chain has TRBV9 and TRBJ2-1; weak D call: TRBD1 (6 bases). CDR1 and CDR2 from the germline V gene are SGDLS and YYNGEE. There are 15 residues in the CDR3. V lost 1 base and J lost 0, with 8 bases in between. CDR3 coding DNA: TGTGCCAGCAGCGTAACGGACAGCTCCTACAATGAGCAGTTCTTC. It encodes CASSVTDSSYNEQFF. The full variable domain, completed using reference TRBV9 and TRBJ2-1, is DSGVTQTPKHLITATGQRVTLRCSPRSGDLSVYWYQQSLDQGLQFLIQYYNGEERAKGNILERFSAQQFPDLHSELNLSSLELGDSALYFCASSVTDSSYNEQFFGPGTRLTVL.

The chain carries TRBV19 and TRBJ1-1, with 12 positions matching TRBD1. The CDR3 runs 18 residues. Trimming at V came to 1 base and at J to 5 bases, leaving 11 bases not matched to a gene. In germline, CDR1 is LNHDA, CDR2 SQIVND (reference sequence). The CDR3 coding sequence is TGTGCCAGTAGTATAGTAGGCAAGGGACAGGGGGCTGGGACTGAAGCTTTCTTT. It translates to CASSIVGKGQGAGTEAFF.

This clone occurred once. The chain joins TRBV27 to TRBJ1-2; a weak D match, TRBD1 (6 bases). V lost 5 bases and J lost 1, with 23 bases in between. This CDR3 spans 18 amino acids. Germline lookup yields CDR1 MNHEY and CDR2 SMNVEV (reference sequence). The CDR3 DNA is TGTGCCAGCAGTCCCACTACCCCGACAGGTTACCTTAACTATGGCTACACCTTC. This gives the protein CASSPTTPTGYLNYGYTF.

This chain links TRBV27 with TRBJ2-7, with 8 bases that match TRBD1. In germline, CDR1 is MNHEY, CDR2 SMNVEV (reference sequence). This CDR3 comprises 13 residues. Trimming took 10 bases from V and 2 from J; bases not matched to a gene: 7. Here the CDR3 DNA reads TGTGCCACTCGCCCACAGGGGGCCTACGAGCAGTACTTC. It encodes CATRPQGAYEQYF.

The chain is built from TRBV7-9 and TRBJ2-1, with 13 positions matching TRBD2. The CDR3 spans 15 residues. CDR1 is SEHNR, CDR2 FQNEAQ, per germline (reference sequence). The ends lost 3 bases at V and 9 bases at J; junction bases unmatched: 5. The CDR3 DNA reads TGTGCCAGCAGCTTCACTAGCGGGGGGGCAGTTGAGCAGTTCTTC. It encodes CASSFTSGGAVEQFF.

The chain links TRBV7-2 to TRBJ2-1; D call uncertain. The CDR3 contains 13 residues. Germline V gene sequence: CDR1 SGHTA, CDR2 FQGNSA. V lost 4 bases, J lost 9 bases, and 13 bases lay in between. This chain's CDR3 is CASSYVSVPEQFF. The CDR3, as DNA: TGTGCCAGCAGCTACGTTTCCGTCCCTGAGCAGTTCTTC.

J is TRBJ2-2 and V is TRBV27; TRBD2 matches 8 bases. The V segment lost 10 bases and the J segment 5 bases; nucleotides outside the gene matches: 15. Germline V gene lookup returns CDR1 MNHEY and CDR2 SMNVEV (reference sequence). This CDR3 region has 16 residues. CDR3 sequence reads: CATSRMAGGRTGELFF. The CDR3 region has the DNA TGTGCCACCTCCCGAATGGCGGGAGGAAGGACCGGGGAGCTGTTTTTT.

This clone occurred a few times. This chain connects TRBV6-2 or TRBV6-3 to TRBJ2-7, with D perhaps TRBD1 or TRBD2 (5 bases each). Germline values: CDR1 MNHEY, CDR2 SVGEGT. This CDR3 contains 14 residues. V shed 5 bases and J shed 3 bases, with 14 bases lying between them. The CDR3 nucleotides are TGTGCCAGCAGTGGGGCGGGCAGAGACTACGAGCAGTACTTC. Amino acids: CASSGAGRDYEQYF.

The V and J genes are TRBV6-5 and TRBJ1-4; D unclear. Trimming shortened V by 0 bases and J by 5 bases, and 4 bases separated the two germline ends. The CDR3 totals 13 residues. Germline V gene sequence: CDR1 MNHEY, CDR2 SVGAGI. The CDR3: CASSYSRNEKLFF. In DNA form, the CDR3 reads TGTGCCAGCAGTTACTCGAGAAATGAAAAACTGTTTTTT.

Note on this clone: Its ends do not fully match the called genes, so a read error is possible. The rearrangement links TRBV6-5 to TRBJ1-3; D remains unclear. CDR3 length equals 15 residues. Germline assignment: CDR1 MNHEY and CDR2 SVGAGI. The CDR3 DNA is TGTGCCGGCAGTCGCTCAACAATGGGGGGAAACACCATATATTTT. Translation: CAGSRSTMGGNTIYF.

The chain couples TRBV7-9 to TRBJ2-5; a possible D gene is TRBD2 (6 bases). CDR3 size: 14 residues. V lost 5 bases and J 7 bases, leaving 17 bases between the germline ends. The germline V gene has CDR1 SEHNR and CDR2 FQNEAQ (reference sequence). This CDR3 reads CASSPRDGAGTQYF. CDR3 in DNA: TGTGCCAGCAGCCCACGGGATGGAGCGGGGACCCAGTACTTC.

This clone was picked up one time. The genes are TRBV6-5 and TRBJ2-5, with 8 bases aligning to TRBD2. The CDR3 extends over 14 amino acids. With V trimmed by 5 bases and J by 5 bases, 7 bases remained unmatched. In germline, CDR1 is MNHEY, CDR2 SVGAGI. CDR3 nucleotides: TGTGCCAGCAGTCGTGGACTAGCTGACGAGACCCAGTACTTC. This sequence encodes CASSRGLADETQYF.